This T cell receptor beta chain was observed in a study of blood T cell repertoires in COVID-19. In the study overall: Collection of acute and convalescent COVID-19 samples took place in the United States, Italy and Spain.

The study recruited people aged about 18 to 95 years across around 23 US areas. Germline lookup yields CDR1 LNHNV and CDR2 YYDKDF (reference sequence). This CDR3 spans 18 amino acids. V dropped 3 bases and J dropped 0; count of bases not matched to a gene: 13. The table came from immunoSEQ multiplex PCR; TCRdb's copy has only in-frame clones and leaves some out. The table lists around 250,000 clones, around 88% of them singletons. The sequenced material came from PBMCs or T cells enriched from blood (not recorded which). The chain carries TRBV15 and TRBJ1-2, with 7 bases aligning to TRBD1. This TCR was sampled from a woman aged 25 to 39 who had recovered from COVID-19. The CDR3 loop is CATSSRQGGMPANYGYTF. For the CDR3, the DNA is TGTGCCACCAGCAGTAGACAGGGCGGTATGCCGGCTAACTATGGCTACACCTTC.